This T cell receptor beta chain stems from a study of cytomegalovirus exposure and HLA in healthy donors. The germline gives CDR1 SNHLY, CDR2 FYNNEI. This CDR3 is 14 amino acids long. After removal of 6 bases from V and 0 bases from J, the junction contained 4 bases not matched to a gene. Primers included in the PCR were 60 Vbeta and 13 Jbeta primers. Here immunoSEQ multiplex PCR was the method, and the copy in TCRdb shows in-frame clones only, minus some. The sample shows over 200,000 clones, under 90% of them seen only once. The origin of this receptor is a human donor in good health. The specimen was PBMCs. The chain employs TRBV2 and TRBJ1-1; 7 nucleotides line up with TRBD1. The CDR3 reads CASSSQGVNTEAFF. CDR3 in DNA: TGTGCCAGCAGCTCCCAGGGGGTGAACACTGAAGCTTTCTTT.